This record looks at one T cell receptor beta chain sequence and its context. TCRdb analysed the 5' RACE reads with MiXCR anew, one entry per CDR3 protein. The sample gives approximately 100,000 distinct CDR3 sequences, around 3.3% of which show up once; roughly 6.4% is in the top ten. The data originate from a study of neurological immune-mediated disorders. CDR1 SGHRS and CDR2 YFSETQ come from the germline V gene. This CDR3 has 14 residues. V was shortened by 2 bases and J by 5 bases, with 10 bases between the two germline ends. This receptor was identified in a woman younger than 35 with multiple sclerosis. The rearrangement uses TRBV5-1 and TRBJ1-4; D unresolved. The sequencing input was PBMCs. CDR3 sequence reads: CASSFRGGNEKLFF. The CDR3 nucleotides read TGCGCCAGCAGCTTCCGTGGAGGCAATGAAAAACTGTTTTTT.